A single sample gave rise to the 3 T cell receptor beta chains below, sequenced in a study of response to subunit inactivated influenza vaccine. TCRdb reanalysed the RT-PCR reads using MiXCR and keeps one entry per CDR3 protein. Here the sample spans about 540,000 distinct CDR3 sequences, around a quarter being singletons. Separately, the same data were catalogued under a study of T cells expressing NK-cell markers. That work adds: UMIs accompanied the 5'RACE template switching by which TCR beta cDNA was made.

Source: CD4+ T cells sorted from PBMCs, taken roughly 13 days after vaccination. The receptors were sampled from a man aged 45-65 years who received an inactivated influenza vaccine.

This chain uses TRBV13 with TRBJ2-2; a possible D gene is TRBD1 (5 bases). The CDR3 length is 16 residues. Germline V gene data show CDR1 as PRHDT and CDR2 as FYEKMQ (reference sequence). V dropped 6 bases and J dropped 3 bases, with 17 bases sitting between them. CDR3 sequence reads: CASRQKVGQDTGELFF. The CDR3 DNA reads as TGTGCCAGCAGGCAAAAAGTGGGGCAGGACACCGGGGAGCTGTTTTTT.

This chain uses TRBV7-3 with TRBJ2-7; D call uncertain. The CDR3 length is 13 residues. CDR1 and CDR2 from the germline V gene are SGHTA and FQGTGA. V lost 2 bases and J lost 7, with 12 bases in between. This chain's CDR3 is CASSLVQLGEQYF. The CDR3 nucleotides are TGTGCCAGCAGCTTAGTTCAACTGGGGGAGCAGTACTTC.

The chain combines TRBV5-1 with TRBJ1-4; 9 nucleotides align to TRBD1. From germline, CDR1 is SGHRS and CDR2 YFSETQ. This CDR3 spans 17 amino acids. Germline trimming cut 4 bases from V and 1 base from J; bases unmatched to any gene: 8. CDR3 in amino acids: CASSLPTGGGTNEKLFF. CDR3 nucleotide sequence: TGCGCCAGCAGCCTTCCGACAGGGGGGGGAACTAATGAAAAACTGTTTTTT.